The 28 T cell receptor beta chains below were found in one sample sequenced in a study of cytomegalovirus exposure and HLA in healthy donors. Vbeta (60) and Jbeta (13) primers were used in the PCR. Measured with immunoSEQ multiplex PCR; TCRdb has only the in-frame clones, and not every one. The profile shows more than 95,000 clones, approximately 78% of them singletons. Sequencing was done on a sample of PBMCs. These receptors all stem from a man in his thirties or forties in good health and CMV-seropositive.

The chain couples TRBV7-9 to TRBJ1-5; 8 nucleotides line up with TRBD1. The CDR3 runs to 13 residues. Per germline, CDR1 SEHNR and CDR2 FQNEAQ (reference sequence). Trimming removed 4 bases from V and 5 bases from J; junction bases left unmatched: 1. Here the CDR3 DNA reads TGTGCCAGCAGCTCACAGGGGGATCAGCCCCAGCATTTT. The encoded protein is CASSSQGDQPQHF. Using reference TRBV7-9 and TRBJ1-5 for the parts outside the CDR3, the full variable domain is DTGVSQNPRHKITKRGQNVTFRCDPISEHNRLYWYRQTLGQGPEFLTYFQNEAQLEKSRLLSDRFSAERPKGSFSTLEIQRTEQGDSAMYLCASSSQGDQPQHFGDGTRLSIL.

The chain couples TRBV6-5 to TRBJ2-7, with TRBD1 identical over 9 bases. Germline V gives CDR1 MNHEY, CDR2 SVGAGI. CDR3 size: 12 residues. J gave up 6 bases and V 7 bases, and 4 bases lay outside the gene matches. The CDR3 loop is CASKGTGTEQYF. The CDR3 region has the DNA TGTGCCAGCAAAGGGACAGGGACCGAGCAGTACTTC.

The chain is built from TRBV6-1 and TRBJ2-7, with D possibly matching TRBD1 (6 bases). The CDR3 contains 14 residues. The ends were cut back, 3 bases at V and 4 bases at J, with 13 bases in the middle. In germline, CDR1 is MNHNS, CDR2 SASEGT. CDR3 amino acids: CASSEYRDGYEQYF. CDR3 sequence (DNA): TGTGCCAGCAGTGAGTACAGGGACGGGTACGAGCAGTACTTC.

V usage is TRBV11-2 and J usage is TRBJ1-2; the D is unclear. The CDR3 length is 15 residues. The germline V gene has CDR1 SGHAT and CDR2 FQNNGV. V dropped 4 bases and J dropped 8 bases, with 20 bases sitting between them. The DNA for the CDR3 is TGTGCCAGCAGCTCTCCCGACCCGAGACTGATCGGCTACACCTTC. The encoded protein is CASSSPDPRLIGYTF.

The chain carries TRBV5-1 and TRBJ1-1, with D maybe TRBD1 (5 bases). Trimming pared 0 bases from V and 5 bases from J, leaving 14 bases between. Germline V lookup: CDR1 SGHRS, CDR2 YFSETQ. The CDR3 extends over 15 amino acids. The DNA of the CDR3 is TGCGCCAGCAGCTTGGAGGCAGGGCTCCGGACTGAAGCTTTCTTT. Its translation: CASSLEAGLRTEAFF.

With regard to this clone: The junction shows a germline mismatch at one end, possibly a read error. At the DNA level, this CDR3 is encoded by other sequences in the same sample as well. The CDR3 region is CATFNGGATYEQYF. The CDR3 region has the DNA TGCGCCACCTTCAACGGAGGGGCGACCTACGAGCAGTACTTT. The chain has TRBV23-1 and TRBJ2-7; D is perhaps TRBD2 (6 bases). TRBV23-1 is classed as an ORF, of uncertain function. The CDR3 runs 14 residues.

This chain links TRBV20-1 with TRBJ2-1, with 10 bases that match TRBD2. The CDR3 covers 11 residues. CDR1 is DFQATT, CDR2 SNEGSKA, per germline (reference sequence). The CDR3 nucleotides are TGCGGGCTAGCGGGGGTGAATGAGCAGTTCTTC. It is translated as CGLAGVNEQFF.

This chain connects TRBV21-1 to TRBJ2-1; TRBD2 is the table's D call, not checked against the DNA. TRBV21-1 is a pseudogene segment. CDR3 size: 16 residues. In DNA, the CDR3 is TGTGCCAGCAGCACTAGACTAGAGCGGGAGACCCATGAGCAGTTCTTC. Amino acids: CASSTRLERETHEQFF.

J is TRBJ1-2 and V is TRBV10-1, with a tentative D call TRBD1 (5 bases). Germline V CDR1 and CDR2: WNHNN, SYGVQD (reference sequence). V was pared by 5 bases and J by 5 bases, with 12 bases between. The CDR3 loop spans 13 amino acids. The CDR3 DNA follows: TGCGCCAGCAGTCGTGACAGCCGGTATGGCTACACCTTC. Translated: CASSRDSRYGYTF.

The chain links TRBV7-2 to TRBJ1-5; D unclear. This CDR3 is 15 amino acids long. V was trimmed by 3 bases and J by 4 bases, leaving 13 bases between them. Germline loops: CDR1 SGHTA, CDR2 FQGNSA. This chain's CDR3 is CASSFAANTNQPQHF. CDR3 nucleotide sequence: TGTGCCAGCAGCTTCGCAGCGAACACAAATCAGCCCCAGCATTTT.

The CDR3 DNA sequence: TGTGCCAGCAGCGTCCCGGGACAGATTGAAGCTTTCTTT. Its protein product is CASSVPGQIEAFF. V gene TRBV7-2 combines with J gene TRBJ1-1; 7 bases align to TRBD1. CDR1 is SGHTA, CDR2 FQGNSA, per germline. V trimming: 5 bases; J trimming: 7 bases; junction bases outside the gene matches: 7. This CDR3 is built from 13 residues.

V gene TRBV30 combines with J gene TRBJ2-2, with 9 bases aligning to TRBD2. Germline-derived CDR1 and CDR2 are GTSNPN and SVGIG (reference sequence). The CDR3 has 14 residues. J was trimmed by 4 bases and V by 8 bases; bases with no gene match: 8. The CDR3 loop reads CAKTAGGGTGELFF. The CDR3 nucleotides are TGTGCCAAGACAGCGGGGGGCGGCACCGGGGAGCTGTTTTTT.

This clone was detected only once. This chain uses TRBV30 with TRBJ1-2, with D tentatively TRBD1 (5 bases). V shed 8 bases and J shed 4 bases, with 11 bases lying between them. CDR3 size: 11 residues. CDR1 is GTSNPN, CDR2 SVGIG, per germline (reference sequence). As DNA, the CDR3 is TGTGCCGCTTCTCAGGGCTATGGCTACACCTTC. Protein sequence: CAASQGYGYTF.

The chain is built from TRBV4-3 and TRBJ1-1, with a weak D call TRBD1 (6 bases). CDR1 is LGHNA, CDR2 YSLEER, per germline. The V end lost 0 bases, the J end lost 3 bases, and 11 bases lay between the germline ends. The CDR3 is 15 residues long. CDR3 DNA sequence: TGCGCCAGCAGCCAAGACTGGGGGCGGGACACTGAAGCTTTCTTT. This sequence encodes CASSQDWGRDTEAFF.

This chain uses TRBV9 with TRBJ2-1; TRBD2 matches 7 bases. Germline values: CDR1 SGDLS, CDR2 YYNGEE. The CDR3 has 15 amino acids. After removal of 4 bases from V and 4 bases from J, the junction contained 8 bases not matched to a gene. CDR3 region: CASSPSGAVYNEQFF. The CDR3 DNA follows: TGTGCCAGCAGCCCTAGCGGAGCAGTTTACAATGAGCAGTTCTTC.

The chain employs TRBV7-6 and TRBJ1-3; D remains unclear. CDR1 is SGHVS, CDR2 FNYEAQ, per germline. This CDR3 contains 15 residues. Trimming took 5 bases from V and 0 from J, leaving 11 bases between them. The CDR3 loop is CASSLSSRSGNTIYF. CDR3 nucleotide sequence: TGTGCCAGCAGCCTATCCTCCCGCTCTGGAAACACCATATATTTT. Using reference TRBV7-6 and TRBJ1-3 for the parts outside the CDR3, the full variable domain is GAGVSQSPRYKVTKRGQDVALRCDPISGHVSLYWYRQALGQGPEFLTYFNYEAQQDKSGLPNDRFSAERPEGSISTLTIQRTEQRDSAMYRCASSLSSRSGNTIYFGEGSWLTVV.

The chain is built from TRBV29-1 and TRBJ2-2; D gene unclear. From germline, CDR1 is SQVTM and CDR2 ANQGSEA. V shed 2 bases and J shed 1 base, with 5 bases lying between them. This CDR3 has 13 amino acids. The CDR3 region has the DNA TGCAGCGTTGAAACGGGGAACACCGGGGAGCTGTTTTTT. Translated: CSVETGNTGELFF.

V is TRBV7-2 and J is TRBJ2-5; 9 bases line up with TRBD2. Germline loops: CDR1 SGHTA, CDR2 FQGNSA. The CDR3 has 16 amino acids. V was clipped by 2 bases and J by 6 bases; unmatched bases: 10. The chain's CDR3 is CASSLLVSGSLKTQYF. The CDR3, as DNA: TGTGCCAGCAGCTTATTGGTTAGCGGGAGTTTAAAGACCCAGTACTTC.

CDR3 residues: CASSPGAGGTDTQYF. The DNA of the CDR3 is TGTGCCAGCAGCCCAGGGGCGGGTGGCACAGATACGCAGTATTTT. The chain employs TRBV11-2 and TRBJ2-3; D might be TRBD1 (6 bases). The CDR3 length is 15 residues. Trimming removed 5 bases from V and 1 base from J, with 13 bases in between. The germline V gene has CDR1 SGHAT and CDR2 FQNNGV.

The J gene is TRBJ1-4, the V gene TRBV28; D unresolved. The germline gives CDR1 MDHEN, CDR2 SYDVKM. This CDR3 region has 12 residues. V dropped 6 bases and J dropped 8 bases, with 10 bases sitting between them. CDR3: CASRRSGEKLFF. The DNA for the CDR3 is TGTGCCAGCAGGCGCTCCGGGGAAAAACTGTTTTTT.

V and J are TRBV9 and TRBJ1-1; D is perhaps TRBD1 (5 bases). This CDR3 is built from 17 residues. The germline V and J ends were trimmed by 0 bases and 1 base, with 16 bases remaining between them. The germline V gene encodes CDR1 SGDLS and CDR2 YYNGEE. The DNA of the CDR3 is TGTGCCAGCAGCGTAGTTCCACTAACAGGTGGGAACACTGAAGCTTTCTTT. Protein product: CASSVVPLTGGNTEAFF.

This rearrangement joins TRBV25-1 to TRBJ2-1, with 7 bases identical to TRBD2. CDR1 MGHDK and CDR2 SYGVNS come from the germline V gene. Trimming cost V 5 bases and J 4 bases; bases outside gene matches: 2. The CDR3 covers 13 residues. The CDR3 spells CASSLGRYNEQFF. In DNA, the CDR3 is TGTGCCAGCAGTCTCGGGAGGTACAATGAGCAGTTCTTC.

J is TRBJ1-3 and V is TRBV19; 7 positions agree with TRBD1. After removal of 0 bases from V and 2 bases from J, the junction contained 16 bases not matched to a gene. Germline CDR1 is LNHDA and CDR2 is SQIVND (reference sequence). CDR3 length equals 20 residues. The DNA of the CDR3 is TGTGCCAGTAGTATAGATAGAGGGACAGCCTCGAATCGGCCTGGAAACACCATATATTTT. Amino acid sequence: CASSIDRGTASNRPGNTIYF.

This clone is a singleton in its sample. This chain joins TRBV15 and TRBJ2-7; the D gene is possibly TRBD1 (5 bases). The germline V and J ends were trimmed by 0 bases and 5 bases, with 11 bases remaining between them. This CDR3 spans 14 amino acids. Germline V gene lookup returns CDR1 LNHNV and CDR2 YYDKDF (reference sequence). CDR3 sequence reads: CATSRDRELDEQYF. The CDR3 coding sequence is TGTGCCACCAGCAGAGACAGGGAATTAGACGAGCAGTACTTC.

In DNA, the CDR3 is TGTGCCAGCTCACCACGTCAGACTAATGAAAAACTGTTTTTT. Its protein is CASSPRQTNEKLFF. The chain has TRBV18 and TRBJ1-4; D ambiguous. Trimming removed 1 base from V and 2 bases from J, with 5 bases in between. CDR3 length equals 14 residues. The V gene's germline CDR1 is KGHSH and CDR2 LQKENI. The full variable domain, rest sourced from reference TRBV18 and TRBJ1-4, is NAGVMQNPRHLVRRRGQEARLRCSPMKGHSHVYWYRQLPEEGLKFMVYLQKENIIDESGMPKERFSAEFPKEGPSILRIQQVVRGDSAAYFCASSPRQTNEKLFFGSGTQLSVL.

This clone was found once. The chain has TRBV6-5 and TRBJ2-7, with TRBD1 as a possible D gene (6 bases). V was cut by 6 bases and J by 2 bases, with 14 bases left in between. Per the germline V gene, CDR1 is MNHEY and CDR2 is SVGAGI. The CDR3 loop spans 14 amino acids. CDR3 in amino acids: CASRLGQPPYEQYF. The CDR3, as DNA: TGTGCCAGCAGACTCGGACAGCCACCCTACGAGCAGTACTTC.

This clone has a single count. The chain links TRBV4-3 to TRBJ1-5, with 7 bases aligning to TRBD1. Germline-derived CDR1 and CDR2 are LGHNA and YSLEER. This CDR3 has 15 residues. The J segment lost 4 bases and the V segment lost 3 bases, leaving 6 bases of the junction unmatched. The CDR3 nucleotides are TGCGCCAGCAGCCAGTACAGGGGTTTGAATCAGCCCCAGCATTTT. Translation gives CASSQYRGLNQPQHF.

Concerning this clone: The sample holds other DNA sequences that translate to the same CDR3. The CDR3 region is CSVEAGGGYEQYF. CDR3 DNA sequence: TGCAGCGTTGAAGCGGGAGGCGGCTACGAGCAGTACTTC. The gene calls are TRBV29-1 and TRBJ2-7; 7 nucleotides agree with TRBD2. With V trimmed by 1 base and J by 3 bases, 3 bases remained unmatched. The length of the CDR3 is 13 residues. Germline V gene lookup returns CDR1 SQVTM and CDR2 ANQGSEA.